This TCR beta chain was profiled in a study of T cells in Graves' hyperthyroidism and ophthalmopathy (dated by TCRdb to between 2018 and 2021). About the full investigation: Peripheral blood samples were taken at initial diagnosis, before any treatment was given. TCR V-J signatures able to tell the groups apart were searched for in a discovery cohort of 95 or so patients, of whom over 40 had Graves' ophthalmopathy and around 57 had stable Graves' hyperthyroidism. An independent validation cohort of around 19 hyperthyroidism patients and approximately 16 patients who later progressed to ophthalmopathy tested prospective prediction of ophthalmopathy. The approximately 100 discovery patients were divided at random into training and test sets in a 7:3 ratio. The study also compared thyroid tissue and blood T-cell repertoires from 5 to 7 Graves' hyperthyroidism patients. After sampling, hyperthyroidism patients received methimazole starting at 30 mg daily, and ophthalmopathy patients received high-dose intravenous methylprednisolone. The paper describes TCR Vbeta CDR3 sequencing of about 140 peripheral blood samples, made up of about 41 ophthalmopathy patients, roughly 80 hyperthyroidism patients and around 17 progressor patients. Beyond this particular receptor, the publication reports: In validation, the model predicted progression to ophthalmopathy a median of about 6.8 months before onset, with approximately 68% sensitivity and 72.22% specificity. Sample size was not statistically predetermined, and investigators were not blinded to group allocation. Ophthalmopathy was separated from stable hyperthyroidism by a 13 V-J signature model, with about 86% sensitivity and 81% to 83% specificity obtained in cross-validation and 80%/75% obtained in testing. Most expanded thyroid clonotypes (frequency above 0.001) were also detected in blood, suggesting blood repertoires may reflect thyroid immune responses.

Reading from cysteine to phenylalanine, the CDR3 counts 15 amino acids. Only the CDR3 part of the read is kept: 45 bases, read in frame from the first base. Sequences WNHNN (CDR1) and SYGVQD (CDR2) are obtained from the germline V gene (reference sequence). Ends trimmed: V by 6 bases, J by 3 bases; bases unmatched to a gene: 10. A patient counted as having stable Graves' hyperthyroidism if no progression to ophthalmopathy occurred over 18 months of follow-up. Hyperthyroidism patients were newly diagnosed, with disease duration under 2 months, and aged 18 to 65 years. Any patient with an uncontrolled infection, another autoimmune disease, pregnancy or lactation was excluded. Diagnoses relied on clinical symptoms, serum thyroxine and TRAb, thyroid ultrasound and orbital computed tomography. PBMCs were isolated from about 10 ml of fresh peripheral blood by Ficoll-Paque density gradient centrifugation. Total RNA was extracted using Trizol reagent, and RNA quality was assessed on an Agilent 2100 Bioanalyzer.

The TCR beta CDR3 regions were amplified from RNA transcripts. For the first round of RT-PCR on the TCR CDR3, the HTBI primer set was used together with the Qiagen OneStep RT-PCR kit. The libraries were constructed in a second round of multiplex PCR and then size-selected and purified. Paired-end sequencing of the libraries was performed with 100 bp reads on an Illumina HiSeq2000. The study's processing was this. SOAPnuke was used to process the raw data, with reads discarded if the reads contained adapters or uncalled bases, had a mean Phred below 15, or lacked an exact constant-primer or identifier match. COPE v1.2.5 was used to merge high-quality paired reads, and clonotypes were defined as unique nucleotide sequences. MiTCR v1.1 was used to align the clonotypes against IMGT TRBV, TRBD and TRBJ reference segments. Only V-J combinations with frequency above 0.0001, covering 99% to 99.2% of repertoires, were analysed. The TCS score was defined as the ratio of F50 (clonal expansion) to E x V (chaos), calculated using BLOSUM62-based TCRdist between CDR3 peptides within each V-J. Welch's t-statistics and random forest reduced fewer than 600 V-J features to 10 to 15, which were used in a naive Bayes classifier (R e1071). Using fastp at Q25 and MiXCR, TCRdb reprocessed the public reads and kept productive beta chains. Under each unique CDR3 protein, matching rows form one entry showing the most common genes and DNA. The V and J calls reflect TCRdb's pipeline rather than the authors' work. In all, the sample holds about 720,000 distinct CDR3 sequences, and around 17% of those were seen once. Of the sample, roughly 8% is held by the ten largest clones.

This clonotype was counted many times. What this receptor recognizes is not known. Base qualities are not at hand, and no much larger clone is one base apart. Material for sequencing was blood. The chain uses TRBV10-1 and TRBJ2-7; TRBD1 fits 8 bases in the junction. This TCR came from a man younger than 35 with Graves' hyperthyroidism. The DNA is TGCGCCAGCAGGGACAGGGACAGCTGGAACTACGAGCAGTACTTC. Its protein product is CASRDRDSWNYEQYF.